This T cell receptor beta chain was sequenced in a study of blood T cell repertoires in COVID-19 (dated by TCRdb to about 2020). Notes on the research overall: Collaborator samples came from the United States, Italy and Spain and covered acute and convalescent phases of COVID-19. The prospective study material was composed of cDNA or gDNA derived from T cells, B-cell-depleted T cells, or PBMCs. The dataset comprised deeply sampled blood TCRbeta repertoires from subjects exposed to, actively infected with, or recovered from COVID-19. The repertoires were released in a freely available public database meant as a resource for research on the immune response to SARS-CoV-2. Samples came from the ongoing ImmuneRACE study (first 160 participants) plus 1,254 subjects from 6 global collaborators. Nearly every sample came with metadata listing a de-identified subject ID, COVID-19 status, age in years and sex. Where available, HLA class I and class II types were taken from metadata supplied by the sample provider and were not determined by assay-based typing. Overall study outcomes, separate from this receptor: How much clinical and demographic metadata was included differed by source and by participant, and the metadata was provided uncurated.

Comments on this clone: Its antigen remains unidentified. No base quality values were provided; no much bigger clone lies one nucleotide off.

The immunoSEQ Assay, a bias-controlled multiplex PCR, was used to amplify TCRbeta CDR3 regions from genomic DNA. For the original study's pipeline: Nucleated cell counts per sample were estimated from amplification of reference gene primers within the assay. Sequence reads were collapsed and filtered to measure the absolute abundance of every unique TCRbeta CDR3 rearrangement. For each sample, productive Simpson clonality was calculated by taking the square root of Simpson's diversity index across productive rearrangements. The table comes from immuneACCESS by way of TCRdb, which keeps in-frame sequences with V and J called. Part of the clones is missing from these tables; in studies checked, under half for an unresolved V gene and the rest for unknown reasons. The V and J calls and the clone size are those of that table, but D and trimming were determined from the DNA. The sample profile shows 200,000 to 250,000 clones; around 90% of them were found once. Around 3.8% of the sample rests with the top ten.

Trimming accounts for 6 bases at V and 3 bases at J, while the number of junction bases matched to no gene is 7. CDR1 MDHEN and CDR2 SYDVKM are derived from the germline V gene. The CDR3 has 15 amino acids, counting the end cysteine and phenylalanine. Only the CDR3 DNA stays, 45 bases, in frame from base 1. In the prospective study, participants were roughly 18 to 100 years old, resided in approximately 22 geographic areas of the United States, and were enrolled through a virtual design. In the prospective study, participants were assigned to cohorts based on the clinical history participants reported in a screening survey and a study questionnaire. Exposed participants had been in contact, within 2 weeks of entering the study, with a person who had a PCR-confirmed or clinician-diagnosed case of COVID-19. In the prospective study, mobile phlebotomists collected whole blood, serum and a nasopharyngeal or oropharyngeal swab from each participant. Over a roughly 2-month period, participants in the prospective study had the option of providing additional blood draws and questionnaires. Blood samples from the prospective study were shipped frozen or at room temperature prior to DNA extraction.

Material: PBMCs or T cells enriched from blood (not recorded which). The sequence is built from TRBV28 and TRBJ1-5, and 8 bases in between align with TRBD1. This clonotype was sampled from a woman in her 30s who had been exposed to COVID-19. Here is the DNA: TGTGCCAGCAGACGCCAGGGGGCCATCAATCAGCCCCAGCATTTT. Translated, this is CASRRQGAINQPQHF.